This TCR beta chain was retrieved from a study of blood T cell repertoires in COVID-19. Study information: The United States, Italy and Spain provided the acute and convalescent COVID-19 samples. The cDNA or gDNA used as material had been derived from T cells, B-cell-depleted T cells, or PBMCs.

The length of the CDR3 is 15 residues. V lost 10 bases, J lost 3 bases, and 12 bases stayed unmatched. Germline V CDR1 and CDR2: MDHEN, SYDVKM. Assay: immunoSEQ multiplex PCR; the TCRdb copy retains only in-frame clones and omits some. Here the sample spans 63,000 or so clones, 84% being singletons. Sequences were obtained from peripheral blood. The chain carries TRBV28 and TRBJ2-3; 8 nucleotides align to TRBD2. The sequence was obtained from a human donor in a cohort sampled during active COVID-19. Written as DNA, the CDR3 is TGTGCCACCCACAATCGGGGGGGCGAGACAGATACGCAGTATTTT. This sequence encodes CATHNRGGETDTQYF.